The rows below give T cell receptor beta chains drawn from one sample of a study of blood T cell repertoires in COVID-19. Only in-frame clones appear in the TCRdb table, and some are missing; sequencing was by immunoSEQ multiplex PCR. This table holds roughly 180,000 clones, approximately 85% found once. The sequenced material came from PBMCs or T cells enriched from blood (not recorded which). The source of these receptors is a middle-aged man who had recovered from COVID-19. Each CDR3 is given with its conserved first and last residue. D genes are given only for firm matches. Rows may omit the clone size; those that give it use once, few, many or a size class.

D	V	J	size	DNA	CDR3
NA	TRBV7-2	TRBJ1-3	NA	TGTGCCAGCAGCCTTGGGGGGACTGCTGGAAACACCATATATTTT	CASSLGGTAGNTIYF
NA	TRBV9	TRBJ2-5	NA	TGTGCCAGCAGCGTATCCAACCAAGAGACCCAGTACTTC	CASSVSNQETQYF
NA	TRBV19	TRBJ1-5	NA	TGTGCCAGTAGTATTAACTATAGCAATCAGCCCCAGCATTTT	CASSINYSNQPQHF
TRBD1	TRBV7-9	TRBJ1-6	NA	TGTGCCAGCAGCCAGGGACAGAGTGGTTCACCCCTCCACTTT	CASSQGQSGSPLHF
TRBD2	TRBV7-3	TRBJ2-1	NA	TGTGCCAGCAGCCCCCTAGCGGGAGGGGGTGAGCAGTTCTTC	CASSPLAGGGEQFF
NA	TRBV9	TRBJ1-6	NA	TGTGCCAGCAGCGTAGGGGGCGCGGGGAATTCACCCCTCCACTTT	CASSVGGAGNSPLHF
TRBD1	TRBV2	TRBJ1-4	NA	TGTGCCAGCAGCTCTAACAGGGGGCGGGCTAATGAAAAACTGTTTTTT	CASSSNRGRANEKLFF
NA	TRBV7-2	TRBJ1-6	NA	TGTGCCAGCGGGGCCCAAAATTCACCCCTCCACTTT	CASGAQNSPLHF
NA	TRBV18	TRBJ2-7	NA	TGTGCCAGCTCACGGGGGGTAGCCTACGAGCAGTACTTC	CASSRGVAYEQYF
NA	TRBV28	TRBJ2-2	NA	TGTGCCAGCAGTACCCAGATGACCGGGGAGCTGTTTTTT	CASSTQMTGELFF
NA	TRBV20-1	TRBJ1-1	NA	TGCAGTGCTAGAATTACTACAGAAGCTTTCTTT	CSARITTEAFF
TRBD1	TRBV7-7	TRBJ2-5	NA	TGTGCCAGCAGCTTTACTGGGACAGCACAAGAGACCCAGTACTTC	CASSFTGTAQETQYF
NA	TRBV28	TRBJ1-1	few	TGTGCCAGCAGTTTTCAGGGCACTGAAGCTTTCTTT	CASSFQGTEAFF
TRBD2	TRBV12-5	TRBJ2-3	NA	TGTGCTAGTGGTTCGTATCTAGCGGGAGGGCCTTTTAGCACAGATACGCAGTATTTT	CASGSYLAGGPFSTDTQYF
TRBD2	TRBV7-3	TRBJ2-2	NA	TGTGCCAGCAGCTCAAGGACGCTAGCGGGAGCCGGGGAGCTGTTTTTT	CASSSRTLAGAGELFF
TRBD2	TRBV28	TRBJ2-7	NA	TGTGCCAGCCATCTAGGAGCGGGAGAAGTCTACGAGCAGTACTTC	CASHLGAGEVYEQYF
TRBD2	TRBV13	TRBJ2-6	NA	TGTGCCAGCAGCGCCTGGACTAGCTTTGGAGGGGCCAACGTCCTGACTTTC	CASSAWTSFGGANVLTF
TRBD2	TRBV7-9	TRBJ2-3	NA	TGTGCCAGCAGCCGAGCGGGGAGCACAGATACGCAGTATTTT	CASSRAGSTDTQYF
NA	TRBV4-3	TRBJ1-2	few	TGCGCCAGCAGCCAAGGTTACGAGGCCGATGGCTACACCTTC	CASSQGYEADGYTF
NA	TRBV19	TRBJ2-1	NA	TGTGCCAGTAGTATCGGTAACAATGAGCAGTTCTTC	CASSIGNNEQFF
NA	TRBV29-1	TRBJ1-4	few	TGCAGTGCGGGGGGGAGAAATAATGAAAAACTGTTTTTT	CSAGGRNNEKLFF
TRBD2	TRBV10-1	TRBJ2-3	NA	TGCGCCAGCAGTGAGTCTAGACTAGCGGGATACATAACTAGCACAGATACGCAGTATTTT	CASSESRLAGYITSTDTQYF
TRBD1	TRBV4-2	TRBJ1-2	NA	TGTGCCAGCAGCCAAGGGACAGGCTATGGCTACACCTTC	CASSQGTGYGYTF
NA	TRBV19	TRBJ2-7	NA	TGTGCCAGTAGTATTGGGCAGGGCTACGAGCAGTACTTC	CASSIGQGYEQYF